Given below is one TCR beta chain in context. The source of the sample is a study of blood T cell repertoires in COVID-19. Study as a whole: Whether acute or convalescent, the COVID-19 samples came from the United States, Italy and Spain. In each case, the material was cDNA or gDNA derived from T cells, B-cell-depleted T cells, or PBMCs.

Trimming left V 2 bases short and J 10 bases short, with 14 bases between. Germline V gene sequence: CDR1 SGHTA, CDR2 FQGNSA. This CDR3 is 13 amino acids long. Method: immunoSEQ multiplex PCR; TCRdb's copy keeps in-frame clones and lacks some. The sample lists roughly 260,000 clones; about four fifths were seen once. The TCR comes from a woman in her sixties or seventies with acute or convalescent COVID-19. The source material was peripheral blood. The chain combines TRBV7-2 with TRBJ1-1; a weak D match, TRBD1 (6 bases). CDR3 residues: CASSLSGGLRAFF. CDR3 DNA: TGTGCCAGCAGCTTATCGGGGGGCCTTCGAGCTTTCTTT.